The 21 T cell receptor beta chains given below trace back to one sample, sequenced in a study of blood T cell repertoires in COVID-19. The data were produced by immunoSEQ multiplex PCR, yet TCRdb's version contains in-frame clones alone and is incomplete. The sample contains under 250,000 clones, over 80% of which appear only once. Sequenced: peripheral blood. Receptors originate from a woman aged 60-70 years with active or convalescent COVID-19.

The chain combines TRBV15 with TRBJ2-7; perhaps TRBD1 as D (6 bases). The CDR3 has 13 residues. Trimming stripped 5 bases from V and 3 bases from J, with 11 bases between. Germline CDR1 is LNHNV and CDR2 is YYDKDF (reference sequence). CDR3: CATSPGGVYEQYV. In nucleotides, the CDR3 is TGTGCCACCAGCCCTGGGGGCGTCTACGAGCAGTACGTC.

The chain employs TRBV7-9 and TRBJ1-6; D call uncertain. Germline values: CDR1 SEHNR, CDR2 FQNEAQ (reference sequence). The V gene lost 4 bases and the J gene lost 7 bases, with 5 bases spanning the gap. This CDR3 region has 12 residues. CDR3 in amino acids: CASSYPNSPLHF. The CDR3 DNA is TGTGCCAGCAGCTATCCGAATTCACCCCTCCACTTT.

This rearrangement joins TRBV4-1 to TRBJ2-5; 8 nucleotides match TRBD2. The V gene end was trimmed by 1 base and the J gene end by 1 base; junction bases not matched to a gene: 20. The CDR3 length is 21 residues. CDR1 MGHRA and CDR2 YSYEKL come from the germline V gene. Here the CDR3 DNA reads TGCGCCAGCAGCCAAGTAGGCCCCCGGCTTCGGGCTAGCGGGTCCCAAGAGACCCAGTACTTC. This codes for CASSQVGPRLRASGSQETQYF.

V gene TRBV5-8 combines with J gene TRBJ1-1; 7 nucleotides agree with TRBD1. The CDR3 contains 14 residues. J gave up 3 bases and V 5 bases, and 7 bases lay outside the gene matches. The germline V gene has CDR1 SGHTS and CDR2 YDEGEE. Written as DNA, the CDR3 is TGTGCCAGCAGTCAGGGGGTAGGGTACACTGAAGCTTTCTTT. Translating it yields CASSQGVGYTEAFF. Complete variable domain (other parts from reference TRBV5-8 and TRBJ1-1): EAGVTQSPTHLIKTRGQQATLRCSPISGHTSVYWYQQALGLGLQFLLWYDEGEERNRGNFPPRFSGRQFPNYSSELNVNALELEDSALYLCASSQGVGYTEAFFGQGTRLTVV.

This clone was detected only once. The V and J genes are TRBV6-1 and TRBJ1-5, with D tentatively TRBD1 (6 bases). The V gene's germline CDR1 is MNHNS and CDR2 SASEGT. The germline V and J ends were trimmed by 1 base and 6 bases, with 13 bases remaining between them. This CDR3 spans 15 amino acids. CDR3 amino acids: CASSEEQGVGQPQHF. In nucleotides, the CDR3 is TGTGCCAGCAGTGAAGAACAGGGCGTCGGTCAGCCCCAGCATTTT.

The rearrangement uses TRBV29-1 and TRBJ1-5; D possibly corresponds to TRBD1 (6 bases). V was clipped by 5 bases and J by 1 base, with 9 bases between them. The length of the CDR3 is 13 residues. Germline CDR1 is SQVTM and CDR2 is ANQGSEA. The CDR3 nucleotides are TGCAGCGTTCTTACAGGGAGCAATCAGCCCCAGCATTTT. Translating gives CSVLTGSNQPQHF. Looking up the rest from reference TRBV29-1 and TRBJ1-5 gives the full variable domain: SAVISQKPSRDICQRGTSLTIQCQVDSQVTMMFWYRQQPGQSLTLIATANQGSEATYESGFVIDKFPISRPNLTFSTLTVSNMSPEDSSIYLCSVLTGSNQPQHFGDGTRLSIL.

The V gene is TRBV24-1, the J gene TRBJ2-3; D not resolved. Germline assignment: CDR1 KGHDR and CDR2 SFDVKD. Deletions cut 8 bases from V and 3 bases from J, with 8 bases between. The CDR3 loop spans 12 amino acids. The CDR3 spells CATILNTDTQYF. Here the CDR3 DNA reads TGTGCCACCATTTTAAATACAGATACGCAGTATTTT.

The gene calls are TRBV30 and TRBJ1-1; TRBD1 is a possible D gene (6 bases). V was trimmed by 4 bases and J by 4 bases, leaving 16 bases between them. CDR3 length equals 14 residues. The germline V gene encodes CDR1 GTSNPN and CDR2 SVGIG (reference sequence). CDR3 sequence reads: CAWIGGVGSTEAFF. In DNA, the CDR3 is TGTGCCTGGATAGGGGGGGTTGGTAGCACTGAAGCTTTCTTT.

This chain joins TRBV7-2 and TRBJ2-1, with TRBD2 matching 8 bases. The CDR3 has 14 residues. Germline loops: CDR1 SGHTA, CDR2 FQGNSA. V was clipped by 1 base and J by 9 bases; unmatched bases: 5. The CDR3 sequence: CASSLDGTRGEQFF. The CDR3 DNA reads as TGTGCCAGCAGCTTAGATGGGACTAGGGGTGAGCAGTTCTTC.

V usage is TRBV11-3 and J usage is TRBJ2-2; TRBD2 matches 9 bases. CDR1 is SGHNT and CDR2 is YENEEA in the germline V gene. This CDR3 has 15 amino acids. Trimming cost V 6 bases and J 6 bases; bases outside gene matches: 8. The DNA for the CDR3 is TGTGCCAGCAGTCCCGGGACTAGCTTACCCGGGGAGCTGTTTTTT. Amino acids: CASSPGTSLPGELFF.

The chain carries TRBV2 and TRBJ1-3; 8 nucleotides match TRBD1. V shed 4 bases, J shed 0 bases, and the junction held 8 bases outside the gene matches. This CDR3 has 17 amino acids. CDR1 and CDR2 from the germline V gene are SNHLY and FYNNEI. The CDR3 coding sequence is TGTGCCAGCAGTGGAGGACAGGGAAGGGGCTCTGGAAACACCATATATTTT. This sequence encodes CASSGGQGRGSGNTIYF. The complete variable domain, with remaining parts taken from reference TRBV2 and TRBJ1-3, reads EPEVTQTPSHQVTQMGQEVILRCVPISNHLYFYWYRQILGQKVEFLVSFYNNEISEKSEIFDDQFSVERPDGSNFTLKIRSTKLEDSAMYFCASSGGQGRGSGNTIYFGEGSWLTVV.

This clone appeared a single time. This rearrangement joins TRBV7-9 to TRBJ1-6; D may be TRBD1 (6 bases). Trimming cost V 8 bases and J 7 bases, with 9 bases left between them. There are 12 residues in the CDR3. Germline loops: CDR1 SEHNR, CDR2 FQNEAQ (reference sequence). In DNA, the CDR3 is TGTGCCAGCGCGGGGGCCAATTCACCCCTCCACTTT. Amino acids: CASAGANSPLHF.

This clone has only one observation. The gene calls are TRBV28 and TRBJ2-1; possibly TRBD1 for D (6 bases). CDR3 length equals 16 residues. V dropped 4 bases and J dropped 0 bases, with 13 bases sitting between them. From germline, CDR1 is MDHEN and CDR2 SYDVKM. CDR3 sequence reads: CASSSPQGISYNEQFF. As DNA, the CDR3 is TGTGCCAGCAGTTCACCCCAGGGGATCTCCTACAATGAGCAGTTCTTC.

The rearrangement links TRBV19 to TRBJ1-2; 7 bases match TRBD1. This CDR3 has 16 residues. The V gene's germline CDR1 is LNHDA and CDR2 SQIVND (reference sequence). Trimming at V came to 4 bases and at J to 5 bases, leaving 13 bases not matched to a gene. In DNA, the CDR3 is TGTGCCAGTAGTAGCTCCAATACGGGACAGATATATGGCTACACCTTC. Translating gives CASSSSNTGQIYGYTF.

This clone has more than one count but fewer than ten. J is TRBJ2-3 and V is TRBV7-2, with 9 bases fitting TRBD1. The CDR3 runs 14 residues. In germline, CDR1 is SGHTA, CDR2 FQGNSA. V was pared by 5 bases and J by 5 bases, with 5 bases of the junction left unmatched. CDR3 sequence reads: CASSTGQGKDTQYF. CDR3 DNA: TGTGCCAGCAGCACGGGACAGGGTAAAGATACGCAGTATTTT.

This chain uses TRBV27 with TRBJ2-5, with D perhaps TRBD2 (6 bases). CDR1 MNHEY and CDR2 SMNVEV come from the germline V gene (reference sequence). The V end lost 8 bases, the J end lost 1 base, and 17 bases lay between the germline ends. The CDR3 runs 15 residues. The CDR3 loop is CASARGLGVQETQYF. The CDR3 bases are TGTGCCAGCGCAAGGGGACTCGGAGTCCAAGAGACCCAGTACTTC.

The V call is TRBV7-3, the J call TRBJ2-1, with a weak D call TRBD1 (6 bases). Deletions cut 6 bases from V and 5 bases from J, with 14 bases between. Germline loops: CDR1 SGHTA, CDR2 FQGTGA. CDR3 size: 14 residues. Here the CDR3 reads CASSTTGVNNEQFF. The CDR3 DNA sequence: TGTGCCAGCAGTACGACAGGAGTAAACAATGAGCAGTTCTTC.

This clone was seen a single time. The chain is built from TRBV18 and TRBJ1-1; 7 bases map to TRBD1. J was trimmed by 3 bases and V by 3 bases; bases with no gene match: 1. Germline V gene data show CDR1 as KGHSH and CDR2 as LQKENI. The CDR3 length is 13 residues. The CDR3 DNA follows: TGTGCCAGCTCACCCCAGGGGGACACTGAAGCTTTCTTT. Translating it yields CASSPQGDTEAFF. The whole variable domain, filled in from reference TRBV18 and TRBJ1-1, reads NAGVMQNPRHLVRRRGQEARLRCSPMKGHSHVYWYRQLPEEGLKFMVYLQKENIIDESGMPKERFSAEFPKEGPSILRIQQVVRGDSAAYFCASSPQGDTEAFFGQGTRLTVV.

This sequence joins TRBV5-6 and TRBJ2-1, with 7 bases identical to TRBD1. This CDR3 spans 14 amino acids. With 4 bases clipped from V and 3 bases from J, the junction kept 4 bases outside the gene matches. In germline, CDR1 is SGHDT, CDR2 YYEEEE. In DNA form, the CDR3 reads TGTGCCAGCAGCCCGACAGGGATCTACAATGAGCAGTTCTTC. Its translation is CASSPTGIYNEQFF.

The chain has TRBV11-3 and TRBJ2-7; D not certain. This CDR3 is built from 12 residues. Germline V gene sequence: CDR1 SGHNT, CDR2 YENEEA. Trimming took off 4 bases at V and 2 bases at J, with 6 bases between the two ends. The CDR3 protein is CASSSQAYEQYF. The CDR3 DNA follows: TGTGCCAGCAGCTCACAAGCCTACGAGCAGTACTTC.

This chain links TRBV11-2 with TRBJ1-3; 9 bases map to TRBD1. V lost 4 bases to trimming and J lost 5 bases; unmatched junction nucleotides: 12. The CDR3 loop spans 17 amino acids. Germline CDR1 SGHAT, CDR2 FQNNGV. This CDR3 reads CASSSPGQGSIRNTIYF. CDR3 nucleotide sequence: TGTGCCAGCAGCTCTCCGGGACAGGGATCTATTAGAAACACCATATATTTT.